Given below is one T cell receptor (beta chain) in context. What antigen it recognizes has not been identified. The sample holds no much larger clone one base away, and base qualities are not on file. The cohort consisted of some 730 healthy bone marrow donors. At the time of sampling, all cohort members were nominally healthy, though unrecorded immune exposures were likely present. The donor tested CMV seronegative, placing the donor among the 352 seronegative members of the cohort. A peripheral blood sample was provided by each donor, and peripheral blood mononuclear cells were used for TCR beta sequencing. The Qiagen DNeasy Blood Extraction Kit was used to extract genomic DNA from the blood cell samples. Libraries were built with the immunoSEQ multiplex PCR assay. For the multiplex PCR, a mixture combining 60 forward primers for TCR Vbeta segments and 13 reverse primers for TCR Jbeta segments was used. The CDR3 region of rearranged TCR beta genes was amplified from genomic DNA with a multiplex PCR assay. On the Illumina HiSeq System, the amplified TCR beta libraries were sequenced as 87-base-pair reads. The authors' pipeline ran thus. Across the 670 or so repertoires, a later analysis counted 75 million to 90 million unique TCR beta chains, roughly 11 million of which were shared by at least two donors. Raw reads were error-corrected and collapsed into unique sequences by a nearest-neighbor algorithm in which closely related sequences were merged to remove PCR and sequencing errors. To assign V, D and J gene segments, CDR3 sequences were aligned to IMGT reference sequences. For a sequence to be retained, at least a six-nucleotide match to both a V gene segment and a J gene segment was required. Rearrangements were called productive when the CDR3 lacked stop codons and stayed in frame with V and J; all others were non-productive. Following IMGT convention, CDR3 was defined as the stretch from the second conserved V-encoded cysteine to the conserved J-encoded phenylalanine. The earlier analysis of 550 to 650 of the donors excluded any sequence lacking an unambiguous match to a single V gene segment. In an earlier analysis of several hundred of the donors, V segments were called functional above 56.7% productive rearrangements and were called segregating when the between-donor standard deviation exceeded 5%. A statistical classification framework was built for diagnosing cytomegalovirus status from the catalog of TCR beta chain sequences. In a later analysis, TCR nucleotide sequences were compared against IMGT/GENE-DB human TR gene sequences so that V and J genes could be assigned. In a later analysis, CDR3 sequences and most-parsimonious VDJ recombination scenarios were assigned using the TCRdist pipeline. In a later analysis, every TCR beta chain was defined by the combination of its CDR3 amino acid sequence and its V-gene family, and reads without a unique V-gene family were dropped. A later analysis removed 550 to 650 highly shared, low-generation-probability nucleotide sequences to deal with suspected cross-contamination and a sequencing artifact. For each public chain, a later analysis derived a clonal expansion index from normalized ranks of inferred template counts within each repertoire. In a later analysis, generation probabilities were computed using a VDJ recombination model fitted to out-of-frame rearrangements, and the results were checked against IGoR. In a later analysis, TCR-TCR, TCR-HLA and TCR-CMV co-occurrence was scored with hypergeometric tests, and a repertoire-size bias correction was applied to TCR pairs. A later analysis estimated false discovery rates by permuting HLA or CMV assignments 20 times. In a later analysis, co-occurring TCRs were grouped using DBSCAN, with TCRdist sequence similarity added in when clustering inside HLA-allele-positive subsets. Repertoires with fewer than 30,000 or more than 120,000 public chains, plus five repertoires with anomalous nucleotide sharing, were excluded from co-occurrence clustering. TCRdb stores this immuneACCESS table with in-frame sequences only. Part of the clones is absent; in the studies checked, under half of the shortfall reflects unresolved V genes, and no reason is known for the rest. Clone size and V and J calls were adopted from that table, with D and trimming inferred from the DNA. The sample data list about 110,000 clones, and about 86% of these were observed just once. About 1.8% of the sample is taken by the ten largest.

The data were obtained in a study of cytomegalovirus exposure and HLA in healthy donors (dated by TCRdb to about 2017). With respect to the entire study: An earlier analysis of a few hundred of the donors reported approximately 280 Gb of sequence data and 95 million to 130 million unique TCR beta sequences obtained from about 170 million T cells. Typing coverage differed by locus: A, B, C, DRB1 and DQB1 were typed in roughly 620-630 donors, DQA1 in roughly 510, DPA1 in nearly 610, and DPB1 in around 440. The study profiled the T cell repertoires of hundreds of subjects by immunosequencing and related them to cytomegalovirus serostatus. Across 398 genotyped donors of the cohort, an average of approximately 240,000 unique TCR beta nucleotide sequences per donor were sequenced, and roughly 18% of those sequences were non-productive. The later analysis used no new phenotypic data to find candidate immune exposures, relying instead on TCR beta sequences and their occurrence across donors. Approximately 310 gigabases of sequencing data and around 90 million unique TCR sequences made up an early release that covered 500 to 650 HLA-typed donors. Along with the roughly 700-subject first cohort, a separate validation cohort of about 110 different subjects was used. Donor age, sex, ethnicity and CMV serostatus were collected together with the repertoire data. Several DR-DQ haplotypes were handled as single units for association and clustering, since linkage in the cohort was strong. A later genetic analysis used genome-wide SNP genotypes for about 55% of the 666 donors, treating that subset as a discovery cohort. The study was designed to test whether signatures of past pathogen exposure could be identified by cataloging public T cell receptors. The genetic ancestry cluster associated with self-reported Caucasian donors included 80% to 90% of the 350 to 500 genotyped donors. All discovery cohort repertoires had been generated on a single sequencing platform. To study patterns of TCR occurrence, a later analysis re-analyzed previously published TCR beta repertoires from 700 or so donors and added high-resolution HLA genotyping. An earlier analysis of 500 to 650 of the donors applied high-throughput TCR beta sequencing to assess whether each TCR beta V gene segment acted as functional or pseudogenic. High-throughput TCR immunosequencing, statistical association of individual TCRs with disease status, and machine learning were combined to predict cytomegalovirus infection status. HLA typing covered class I and class II loci at four-digit resolution. What the authors observed across the whole study: In a later analysis, the rate of TCR association differed among HLA loci, with DRB1 alleles having the most associated TCRs and HLA-C alleles having the fewest. In a later analysis, most CMV-associated TCR beta chains were found to appear HLA-restricted, with HLA associations seemingly driven largely by CMV exposure. Because counts were too low, under 20 rarely observed V segments, including chromosome 9 orphons, were left out of the earlier analysis of a few hundred of the donors. Because HLA typing was unavailable for some donors at each locus, only the typed subset was used in association tests. A further reported finding was that TCR beta sequences accurately predicted the HLA-A and HLA-B alleles for most subjects in the first cohort. In a later genetic analysis, fewer N-insertions in productive TCRs were reported among donors in an Asian-associated ancestry cluster than the approximately 630-donor mean. When HLA alleles, especially DR and DQ, strongly co-occurred, TCR associations were difficult to assign to individual alleles. Immune exposure information for the cohort was limited to CMV serostatus. A later genetic analysis associated a missense DCLRE1C variant with V-gene and J-gene trimming of TCR beta chains, and an independent cohort replicated the association. Some IMGT-functional V segments, including TRBV6-2 and TRBV6-3, could not be told apart with the 87-base-pair reads, so those segments were excluded. A few of the identified cytomegalovirus-associated TCR beta chains were confirmed in vitro to be specific for cytomegalovirus antigens. Correlated functional status among segregating V segments might reflect linkage disequilibrium, but an unknown experimental factor could not be ruled out. The presence/absence analyses assumed that sequencing depth was roughly uniform across donors, and that assumption may not be true. A group of highly shared sequence variants was considered likely to be a technical artifact of the sequencing pipeline. In both the original and validation cohorts, the classifier was reported to diagnose cytomegalovirus status with high specificity and sensitivity. Across donors, most TCR sequences were observed very rarely, whereas some public TCRs were present in many individuals. An earlier analysis of around 600 of the donors showed that most TCR beta V segments appeared in productive rearrangements either about 87% or about 30% of the time, which broadly matched IMGT annotations. The authors suggested that the approach could potentially be extended to other disease states and immunological phenotypes. In this cohort, only TCR beta chains were sequenced, and detectable features were limited by the absence of alpha or paired-chain data. The study listed 150 to 200 TCR beta chains as associated with cytomegalovirus. Specific HLA alleles were associated with over 15,000 TCR beta sequences at a false discovery rate of 0.05 in a later analysis. In a later analysis, HLA-associated TCR beta chains were found to be more clonally expanded and to have lower generation probabilities than equally common non-associated chains. According to a later analysis, parvovirus B19, influenza, CMV and Epstein-Barr virus appeared linked to several top co-occurrence clusters.

The germline V gene gives CDR1 as SGHDN and CDR2 as FVKESK. The CDR3 holds 16 amino acids from the cysteine to the phenylalanine. The sequence is cut down to CDR3 DNA, 48 bases in frame from base 1. V loses 4 bases at its end and J loses 1 base; junction bases beyond the gene matches: 7. The receptor chain draws on TRBV14 and TRBJ2-1, with 7 central nucleotides matching TRBD2. This clonotype was sampled from a man aged 35 to 55 in good health and CMV-seronegative. Sequencing used PBMCs. The CDR3 corresponds to CASSRYAGVSYNEQFF. The DNA sequence follows: TGTGCCAGCAGCCGTTACGCGGGAGTGTCCTACAATGAGCAGTTCTTC. Outside the CDR3, residues come from the reference TRBV14 and TRBJ2-1 proteins, so the full variable domain is: EAGVTQFPSHSVIEKGQTVTLRCDPISGHDNLYWYRRVMGKEIKFLLHFVKESKQDESGMPNNRFLAERTGGTYSTLKVQPAELEDSGVYFCASSRYAGVSYNEQFFGPGTRLTVL.